The rows below give T cell receptor beta chains drawn from one sample of a study of beta chain features in type 1 diabetes. Profiled with immunoSEQ multiplex PCR; TCRdb holds only in-frame clones, not every one. The sample records approximately 600,000 clones, roughly an eighth being singletons. The sample consisted of naive CD4+ T cells from blood. The receptors were sampled from a man younger than 40 with type 1 diabetes. The CDR3 runs from the conserved cysteine through the conserved F or W. D genes are given only for firm matches. The listing skips clone size in some rows; elsewhere it reads once, few, many or a size class.

clone_size,j_call,v_call,d_call,cdr3_aa,cdr3_nt
few,TRBJ2-5,TRBV29-1,NA,CSVEVGGAETQYF,TGCAGCGTTGAAGTTGGAGGGGCTGAGACCCAGTACTTC
few,TRBJ1-2,TRBV29-1,NA,CSVEAGDYGYTF,TGCAGCGTTGAAGCCGGGGACTATGGCTACACCTTC
NA,TRBJ2-7,TRBV29-1,NA,CSVAGTATYEQYF,TGCAGCGTGGCCGGGACCGCAACCTACGAGCAGTACTTC
NA,TRBJ2-7,TRBV18,NA,CASSPRAGGYEQYF,TGTGCCAGCTCACCACGGGCCGGGGGCTACGAGCAGTACTTC
NA,TRBJ2-5,TRBV4-1,NA,CASSQGTNQETQYF,TGCGCCAGCAGCCAAGGCACAAACCAAGAGACCCAGTACTTC
few,TRBJ2-5,TRBV7-3,TRBD1,CASSSDRDQTQYF,TGTGCCAGCAGCTCCGACAGGGACCAGACCCAGTACTTC
NA,TRBJ1-2,TRBV7-9,NA,CASSVKGDYGYTF,TGTGCCAGCAGCGTAAAGGGGGACTATGGCTACACCTTC
few,TRBJ1-5,TRBV19,NA,CASSIRPVSSNQPQHF,TGTGCCAGTAGTATAAGGCCAGTCAGTAGCAATCAGCCCCAGCATTTT
few,TRBJ1-3,TRBV30,NA,CAWSVARGSGNTIYF,TGTGCCTGGAGTGTAGCCAGGGGCTCTGGAAACACCATATATTTT
NA,TRBJ2-7,TRBV7-2,TRBD2,CASRYRGGHSYEQYF,TGTGCCAGCAGATACCGGGGAGGGCATTCCTACGAGCAGTACTTC
NA,TRBJ1-2,TRBV18,NA,CASSPPSQGYGYTF,TGTGCCAGCTCACCACCGAGCCAGGGCTATGGCTACACCTTC
few,TRBJ2-1,TRBV9,NA,CASSFEGGEQFF,TGTGCCAGCAGCTTCGAAGGGGGTGAGCAGTTCTTC
few,TRBJ1-1,TRBV29-1,NA,CSVSGRANTEAFF,TGCAGCGTTTCAGGCAGGGCGAACACTGAAGCTTTCTTT
few,TRBJ1-5,TRBV21-1,NA,CASRGGSQPQHF,TGTGCCAGCAGAGGGGGGAGTCAGCCCCAGCATTTT
few,TRBJ2-1,TRBV18,TRBD2,CASSPLAGGPSYNEQFF,TGTGCCAGCTCACCACTAGCGGGGGGCCCCTCCTACAATGAGCAGTTCTTC
NA,TRBJ1-1,TRBV6-5,NA,CASSRENTEAFF,TGTGCCAGCAGTCGTGAGAACACTGAAGCTTTCTTT
NA,TRBJ1-2,TRBV7-2,NA,CASSPEGQFYGYTF,TGTGCCAGCAGCCCCGAGGGGCAGTTTTATGGCTACACCTTC
NA,TRBJ1-2,TRBV9,NA,CASSPRHTANFYGYTF,TGTGCCAGCAGCCCCAGACACACCGCAAACTTCTATGGCTACACCTTC
few,TRBJ1-1,TRBV19,NA,CASSTSEVSIEAFF,TGTGCCAGTAGTACCTCGGAGGTTTCCATCGAAGCTTTCTTT
NA,TRBJ2-7,TRBV6-5,NA,CASSLDWTTGGEYF,TGTGCCAGCAGTTTGGATTGGACTACAGGGGGGGAGTACTTC
NA,TRBJ2-1,TRBV7-2,NA,CASSSTGSSYNEQFF,TGTGCCAGCAGCTCTACAGGGAGCTCCTACAATGAGCAGTTCTTC
NA,TRBJ2-7,TRBV4-1,NA,CASSQDSGRWAEQYF,TGCGCCAGCAGCCAAGATAGTGGCAGATGGGCCGAGCAGTACTTC
NA,TRBJ2-3,TRBV7-2,NA,CASGTGQRLTDTQYF,TGTGCCAGCGGGACTGGGCAGCGTCTCACAGATACGCAGTATTTT
few,TRBJ2-1,TRBV19,TRBD1,CASSIQGAVGEQFF,TGTGCCAGTAGTATACAGGGGGCGGTGGGTGAGCAGTTCTTC
NA,TRBJ2-7,TRBV19,TRBD1,CASSITGQGSYEQYF,TGTGCCAGTAGTATTACCGGACAGGGTTCCTACGAGCAGTACTTC
few,TRBJ1-1,TRBV18,NA,CASSHEEAGTEAFF,TGTGCCAGCTCACATGAAGAGGCTGGCACTGAAGCTTTCTTT
NA,TRBJ1-5,TRBV7-8,NA,CASSLTRTDPGNQPQHF,TGTGCCAGCAGCTTAACTCGGACGGATCCCGGCAATCAGCCCCAGCATTTT
NA,TRBJ2-5,TRBV30,NA,CAWSGGDNGETQYF,TGTGCCTGGAGTGGGGGGGATAACGGAGAGACCCAGTACTTC
NA,TRBJ1-2,TRBV29-1,NA,CSADGRYGYTF,TGCAGCGCCGACGGACGTTATGGCTACACCTTC
NA,TRBJ1-1,TRBV19,NA,CASSIQEMNTEAFF,TGTGCCAGTAGTATACAAGAGATGAACACTGAAGCTTTCTTT
NA,TRBJ2-7,TRBV28,NA,CASSTTVPYEQYF,TGTGCCAGCAGTACGACGGTACCCTACGAGCAGTACTTC
few,TRBJ1-1,TRBV13,NA,CASSLLGNTEAFF,TGTGCCAGCAGCTTATTAGGGAACACTGAAGCTTTCTTT
NA,TRBJ2-3,TRBV25-1,NA,CASSVAGPSDTQYF,TGTGCCAGCAGTGTCGCAGGTCCCTCAGATACGCAGTATTTT
NA,TRBJ1-5,TRBV18,NA,CASSREVGSNQPQHF,TGTGCCAGCTCACGGGAAGTGGGTAGCAATCAGCCCCAGCATTTT
few,TRBJ2-1,TRBV7-9,TRBD2,CASEAGVWEQFF,TGTGCCAGCGAAGCGGGGGTGTGGGAGCAGTTCTTC
few,TRBJ2-6,TRBV7-2,TRBD1,CASSSGPGQGRSGANVLTF,TGTGCCAGCAGCTCCGGGCCGGGACAGGGGAGATCTGGGGCCAACGTCCTGACTTTC
NA,TRBJ1-6,TRBV9,NA,CASSPSEGRASPLHF,TGTGCCAGCAGTCCTTCAGAGGGAAGAGCTTCACCCCTCCACTTT
NA,TRBJ1-4,TRBV10-3,TRBD1,CAISDRGDEKLFF,TGTGCCATCAGTGACAGGGGGGATGAAAAACTGTTTTTT
few,TRBJ1-1,TRBV21-1,NA,CASSKSRLNTEAFF,TGTGCCAGCAGCAAATCCAGATTGAACACTGAAGCTTTCTTT
few,TRBJ1-6,TRBV10-3,NA,CAISESTDYNSPLHF,TGTGCCATCAGTGAGTCGACGGATTATAATTCACCCCTCCACTTT
few,TRBJ2-1,TRBV19,NA,CASSIREYNEQFF,TGTGCCAGTAGTATAAGGGAGTACAATGAGCAGTTCTTC
few,TRBJ1-4,TRBV19,NA,CASSPQDGARAGGEKLFF,TGTGCCAGTAGTCCACAGGACGGTGCGCGGGCGGGTGGCGAAAAACTGTTTTTT
NA,TRBJ2-2,TRBV2,NA,CASSEMSTGELFF,TGTGCCAGCAGTGAAATGTCCACCGGGGAGCTGTTTTTT
NA,TRBJ1-5,TRBV23-1,NA,CASSPPRQLYSNQPQHF,TGCGCCAGCAGTCCCCCCAGACAGCTTTATAGCAATCAGCCCCAGCATTTT
few,TRBJ1-6,TRBV7-2,NA,CASSLGQAYNSPLHF,TGTGCCAGCAGCTTAGGACAGGCCTATAATTCACCCCTCCACTTT
NA,TRBJ1-6,TRBV7-2,NA,CASSSGTGNSPLHF,TGTGCCAGCAGTTCCGGGACGGGGAATTCACCCCTCCACTTT
NA,TRBJ2-3,TRBV28,TRBD2,CASSLGLAGRSADTQYF,TGTGCCAGCAGCTTAGGACTAGCGGGTCGGTCTGCAGATACGCAGTATTTT
many,TRBJ2-2,TRBV11-2,NA,CASSSLAGELFF,TGTGCCAGCAGCTCCCTAGCCGGGGAGCTGTTTTTT
NA,TRBJ1-3,TRBV7-9,NA,CASSLGGGAGNTIYF,TGTGCCAGCAGCTTAGGAGGGGGAGCTGGAAACACCATATATTTT
NA,TRBJ2-4,TRBV19,NA,CASTPATVAKNIQYF,TGTGCCAGTACTCCCGCGACAGTGGCCAAAAACATTCAGTACTTC
few,TRBJ1-5,TRBV6-6,NA,CASSQNRDQPQHF,TGTGCCAGCAGCCAGAACAGGGATCAGCCCCAGCATTTT